Shown below are 23 T cell receptor beta chains from a single sample sequenced in a study of glioma-infiltrating T cells after dendritic cell vaccination. Libraries were prepared by immunoSEQ multiplex PCR; TCRdb keeps only in-frame clonotypes and omits some of them. The repertoire holds about 82,000 clones, with around 90% as singletons. The sample was blood, taken before dendritic cell vaccination. Receptors originate from a human donor with glioblastoma.

CDR3 in amino acids: CASSEGISGHTGELFF. The CDR3 nucleotides read TGTGCCAGCAGTGAAGGGATTAGCGGTCACACCGGGGAGCTGTTTTTT. The chain recombines TRBV6-1 with TRBJ2-2; D perhaps matches TRBD2 (6 bases). CDR1 is MNHNS, CDR2 SASEGT, per germline. CDR3 size: 16 residues. The ends were cut back, 1 base at V and 3 bases at J, with 12 bases in the middle.

The rearrangement uses TRBV10-3 and TRBJ2-2; the D gene is possibly TRBD2 (5 bases). This CDR3 comprises 14 residues. V was clipped by 0 bases and J by 4 bases, with 6 bases between them. Germline loops: CDR1 ENHRY, CDR2 SYGVKD. The CDR3 sequence: CAISESAGTGELFF. CDR3 bases: TGTGCCATCAGTGAGTCGGCGGGCACCGGGGAGCTGTTTTTT.

The CDR3: CASSQDMFEGNTIYF. Here the CDR3 DNA reads TGTGCCAGCAGCCAAGACATGTTTGAGGGAAACACCATATATTTT. This chain joins TRBV4-2 and TRBJ1-3; D uncertain. V lost 0 bases and J lost 4, with 10 bases in between. Germline CDR1 is LGHNA and CDR2 is YNFKEQ. CDR3 length: 15 residues.

The chain combines TRBV4-1 with TRBJ2-2; D gene ambiguous. This CDR3 is built from 14 residues. V gave up 0 bases and J gave up 4 bases, with 6 bases separating them. From germline, CDR1 is MGHRA and CDR2 YSYEKL. The CDR3 loop reads CASSQDSRTGELFF. The CDR3, as DNA: TGCGCCAGCAGCCAAGATAGTCGCACCGGGGAGCTGTTTTTT.

The V gene is TRBV27, the J gene TRBJ2-1; a weak D match, TRBD2 (6 bases). CDR1 is MNHEY and CDR2 is SMNVEV in the germline V gene (reference sequence). The CDR3 has 15 residues. The V end was cut by 4 bases, the J end by 9 bases, with 19 bases between. The CDR3 protein is CASSSATSLVSEQFF. The CDR3 nucleotides read TGTGCCAGCAGTTCCGCGACTAGTTTGGTTTCTGAGCAGTTCTTC.

The genes are TRBV7-8 and TRBJ2-3; 10 positions agree with TRBD2. This CDR3 is built from 18 residues. Trimming at V came to 1 base and at J to 2 bases, leaving 9 bases not matched to a gene. Germline CDR1 and CDR2: SGHVS and FQNEAQ. This CDR3 reads CASSLDPQAGGSTDTQYF. The CDR3 nucleotides read TGTGCCAGCAGCTTAGATCCCCAAGCGGGAGGGTCCACAGATACGCAGTATTTT.

J is TRBJ2-7 and V is TRBV18; TRBD1 aligns across 9 bases. The CDR3 is 13 amino acids. Germline trimming cut 3 bases from V and 7 bases from J; bases unmatched to any gene: 4. The germline V gene encodes CDR1 KGHSH and CDR2 LQKENI. The DNA of the CDR3 is TGTGCCAGCTCACCCCGGGACAGGGAGGAGCAGTACTTC. Residues: CASSPRDREEQYF. The entire variable domain, with the rest obtained from reference TRBV18 and TRBJ2-7, is as follows: NAGVMQNPRHLVRRRGQEARLRCSPMKGHSHVYWYRQLPEEGLKFMVYLQKENIIDESGMPKERFSAEFPKEGPSILRIQQVVRGDSAAYFCASSPRDREEQYFGPGTRLTVT.

CDR3 amino acids: CASSPRSTGLTYEQYF. The CDR3 coding sequence is TGTGCCAGCAGTCCCCGGTCGACAGGACTTACCTACGAGCAGTACTTC. This chain links TRBV28 with TRBJ2-7, with D possibly TRBD1 on 6 matching bases. V was shortened by 5 bases and J by 2 bases, with 19 bases between the two germline ends. The CDR3 length is 16 residues. Germline CDR1 is MDHEN and CDR2 is SYDVKM. Full variable domain (missing parts from reference TRBV28 and TRBJ2-7): DVKVTQSSRYLVKRTGEKVFLECVQDMDHENMFWYRQDPGLGLRLIYFSYDVKMKEKGDIPEGYSVSREKKERFSLILESASTNQTSMYLCASSPRSTGLTYEQYFGPGTRLTVT.

V usage is TRBV2 and J usage is TRBJ2-7; 9 bases are a match to TRBD2. Losses at the gene ends were 4 bases for V and 3 bases for J; bases not matched to a gene: 4. The CDR3 has 14 amino acids. Germline CDR1 and CDR2: SNHLY and FYNNEI. Here the CDR3 DNA reads TGTGCCAGCAGTGGGTTACTAGCGGGCTACGAGCAGTACTTC. It yields the protein CASSGLLAGYEQYF.

The chain is built from TRBV28 and TRBJ2-3, with D uncertain. Germline V gene lookup returns CDR1 MDHEN and CDR2 SYDVKM. V lost 3 bases to trimming and J lost 6 bases, with 10 bases between them. The CDR3 loop spans 13 amino acids. CDR3 loop: CASSLVHMDTQYF. CDR3 coding DNA: TGTGCCAGCAGTTTGGTCCACATGGATACGCAGTATTTT.

The chain carries TRBV10-3 and TRBJ1-5; tentatively, D is TRBD1 (6 bases). This CDR3 spans 13 amino acids. Trimming shortened V by 5 bases and J by 4 bases, and 9 bases separated the two germline ends. CDR1 ENHRY and CDR2 SYGVKD come from the germline V gene. The DNA for the CDR3 is TGTGCCATCAGTTTACAGGGTAATCAGCCCCAGCATTTT. Protein: CAISLQGNQPQHF.

The CDR3 DNA sequence: TGTGCCAGCAGTGACCGGGCTAGCGGGAGTGATGAGCAGTTCTTC. This sequence encodes CASSDRASGSDEQFF. This chain joins TRBV6-4 and TRBJ2-1; TRBD2 agrees at 10 bases. The length of the CDR3 is 15 residues. Germline V gene data show CDR1 as MRHNA and CDR2 as SNTAGT. V lost 2 bases and J lost 8; bases outside the gene matches: 6.

The chain carries TRBV6-5 and TRBJ2-3; 7 nucleotides align to TRBD2. This CDR3 is 15 amino acids long. In germline, CDR1 is MNHEY, CDR2 SVGAGI. V was pared by 0 bases and J by 7 bases, with 7 bases of the junction left unmatched. In DNA, the CDR3 is TGTGCCAGCAGTTACTCGGAGCGGGGCCCAAATACGCAGTATTTT. This gives the protein CASSYSERGPNTQYF.

The V call is TRBV6-4, the J call TRBJ2-1, with D perhaps matching TRBD2 (6 bases). The V end lost 5 bases, the J end lost 14 bases, and 16 bases lay between the germline ends. The CDR3 has 12 amino acids. CDR1 and CDR2 from the germline V gene are MRHNA and SNTAGT. The CDR3 DNA reads as TGTGCCAGCAGTAGTCGGGGGAAAAAAGAGTTCTTC. This encodes CASSSRGKKEFF.

V gene TRBV5-1 combines with J gene TRBJ1-4, with a possible D match to TRBD1 (6 bases). V gave up 0 bases and J gave up 3 bases, with 12 bases separating them. The V gene's germline CDR1 is SGHRS and CDR2 YFSETQ. This CDR3 region has 16 residues. The CDR3: CASSLVGGVANEKLFF. CDR3 nucleotide sequence: TGCGCCAGCAGCTTGGTTGGGGGCGTCGCTAATGAAAAACTGTTTTTT.

The chain uses TRBV6-1 and TRBJ1-3; D gene uncertain. The CDR3 is made up of 15 amino acids. With 0 bases removed from V and 4 bases from J, the gap between germline ends came to 10 bases. The germline V gene encodes CDR1 MNHNS and CDR2 SASEGT. The CDR3 sequence is CASSEAGGPGNTIYF. CDR3 nucleotides: TGTGCCAGCAGTGAAGCGGGAGGGCCCGGAAACACCATATATTTT.

This clone has just one count. In DNA form, the CDR3 reads TGTGCCAGCAGCCCATTACGGAGCGGAGGGGAGAGCCATGGGACCCAGTACTTC. It yields the protein CASSPLRSGGESHGTQYF. The genes are TRBV5-4 and TRBJ2-5; the D gene is possibly TRBD2 (6 bases). This CDR3 has 18 amino acids. Germline V gene sequence: CDR1 SGHNT, CDR2 YYREEE (reference sequence). V was cut by 4 bases and J by 7 bases, with 29 bases left in between.

The chain has TRBV11-3 and TRBJ2-1; 7 nucleotides agree with TRBD1. The CDR3 totals 15 residues. The germline V gene has CDR1 SGHNT and CDR2 YENEEA. V was pared by 2 bases and J by 5 bases, with 6 bases of the junction left unmatched. CDR3 bases: TGTGCCAGCAGCTTACGACAGGGATCCCACAATGAGCAGTTCTTC. Protein: CASSLRQGSHNEQFF.

The chain recombines TRBV11-2 with TRBJ2-5, with D maybe TRBD1 (6 bases). Matching the DNA end better, TRBJ2-7 makes the J call doubtful. This CDR3 has 13 amino acids. The germline CDR1 and CDR2 sequences are SGHAT and FQNNGV. This CDR3 reads CASSLHRVYEQYF. Written as DNA, the CDR3 is TGTGCCAGCAGCTTGCACAGGGTTTACGAGCAGTACTTC.

The rearrangement uses TRBV5-1 and TRBJ2-6, with D unclear. Trimming cost V 0 bases and J 4 bases, with 14 bases left between them. Germline V gives CDR1 SGHRS, CDR2 YFSETQ. This CDR3 contains 17 residues. The DNA for the CDR3 is TGCGCCAGCAGCTTGGATGGAGTTCGTTCCGGGGCCAACGTCCTGACTTTC. It codes for CASSLDGVRSGANVLTF. Supplemented by reference TRBV5-1 and TRBJ2-6, the full variable domain reads KAGVTQTPRYLIKTRGQQVTLSCSPISGHRSVSWYQQTPGQGLQFLFEYFSETQRNKGNFPGRFSGRQFSNSRSEMNVSTLELGDSALYLCASSLDGVRSGANVLTFGAGSRLTVL.

The V gene is TRBV13, the J gene TRBJ2-7, with 9 bases identical to TRBD1. With 4 bases clipped from V and 7 bases from J, the junction kept 8 bases outside the gene matches. The CDR3 loop spans 14 amino acids. Germline V gene lookup returns CDR1 PRHDT and CDR2 FYEKMQ (reference sequence). CDR3 loop: CASSSGTGSGEQYF. CDR3 DNA sequence: TGTGCCAGCAGCTCCGGGACAGGGTCTGGAGAGCAGTACTTC.

The chain carries TRBV6-4 and TRBJ1-5; possible D gene TRBD1, 5 bases. Germline V CDR1 and CDR2: MRHNA, SNTAGT. V was trimmed by 2 bases and J by 7 bases, leaving 15 bases between them. This CDR3 spans 15 amino acids. CDR3 residues: CASSDQDGAGQPQHF. DNA for the CDR3: TGTGCCAGCAGTGACCAGGATGGGGCAGGACAGCCCCAGCATTTT.

This rearrangement joins TRBV4-2 to TRBJ1-2; a weak D match, TRBD1 (6 bases). V was cut by 4 bases and J by 0 bases, with 15 bases left in between. CDR3 length: 16 residues. Germline CDR1 reads LGHNA; CDR2 reads YNFKEQ. The chain's CDR3 is CASSPSAGAANYGYTF. The CDR3 bases are TGTGCCAGCAGCCCCTCGGCGGGGGCGGCTAACTATGGCTACACCTTC.